Below are 9 T cell receptor beta chains sequenced from a single sample in a study of shared clonotypes between healthy human individuals. Only in-frame clones appear in the TCRdb table, and some are missing; sequencing was by immunoSEQ multiplex PCR. The table lists 2 million to 2.5 million clones, roughly 92% of them singletons. Sequencing was done on a sample of naive CD4+ T cells from PBMCs. Subset indicated: CD45RA+ positively selected. The source is a man between 18 and 35 years old in good health. Some clones in this sample may be carry-over from other donors' samples.

The J gene is TRBJ2-3, the V gene TRBV4-1, with 10 bases that match TRBD2. The ends lost 1 base at V and 2 bases at J; junction bases unmatched: 6. CDR1 is MGHRA and CDR2 is YSYEKL in the germline V gene. The CDR3 has 17 amino acids. The CDR3 region has the DNA TGCGCCAGCAGCCAAGGAAGACTAGCGGGCCTCACAGATACGCAGTATTTT. Residues: CASSQGRLAGLTDTQYF.

The CDR3 bases are TGTGCCAGCAGGACCGGGCCACCGGAAAAACTGTTTTTT. Translation: CASRTGPPEKLFF. V usage is TRBV28 and J usage is TRBJ1-4; D is ambiguous. Germline V gives CDR1 MDHEN, CDR2 SYDVKM. Trimming stripped 6 bases from V and 8 bases from J, with 13 bases between. The CDR3 spans 13 residues.

The chain uses TRBV7-7 and TRBJ2-7, with 9 bases that match TRBD1. The CDR3 extends over 14 amino acids. Germline CDR1 is SSHAT and CDR2 is FNYEAQ (reference sequence). Losses at the gene ends were 5 bases for V and 3 bases for J; bases not matched to a gene: 5. CDR3 amino acids: CASSPGTGNYEQYF. The CDR3 region has the DNA TGTGCCAGCAGCCCCGGGACAGGGAACTACGAGCAGTACTTC.

This chain joins TRBV9 and TRBJ2-7; TRBD2 is a possible D gene (5 bases). V was clipped by 4 bases and J by 2 bases, with 7 bases between them. Germline loops: CDR1 SGDLS, CDR2 YYNGEE. This CDR3 contains 12 residues. CDR3 DNA: TGTGCCAGCAGCCCCGGGGCCTACGAGCAGTACTTC. It yields the protein CASSPGAYEQYF. The whole variable domain, remainder taken from reference TRBV9 and TRBJ2-7, is DSGVTQTPKHLITATGQRVTLRCSPRSGDLSVYWYQQSLDQGLQFLIQYYNGEERAKGNILERFSAQQFPDLHSELNLSSLELGDSALYFCASSPGAYEQYFGPGTRLTVT.

V usage is TRBV18 and J usage is TRBJ2-1; 12 nucleotides line up with TRBD2. CDR1 is KGHSH and CDR2 is LQKENI in the germline V gene. Trimming cost V 2 bases and J 6 bases; bases outside gene matches: 8. The CDR3 loop spans 17 amino acids. CDR3 nucleotide sequence: TGTGCCAGCTCACCAGTCCTTCTAGCGGGAGGGGTCAATGAGCAGTTCTTC. Amino acids: CASSPVLLAGGVNEQFF.

The chain is built from TRBV28 and TRBJ2-7; TRBD1 might be the D (6 bases). Trimming cost V 6 bases and J 4 bases, with 16 bases left between them. CDR3 length: 14 residues. CDR1 MDHEN and CDR2 SYDVKM come from the germline V gene. The CDR3 sequence is CASRKQGRGYEQYF. In DNA, the CDR3 is TGTGCCAGCAGGAAACAGGGAAGGGGGTACGAGCAGTACTTC.

As regards this clone: Other DNA sequences in this sample translate to the same CDR3. The rearrangement uses TRBV5-1 and TRBJ2-6; D might be TRBD1 or TRBD2, each matching 5 bases. CDR3 length: 15 residues. Germline values: CDR1 SGHRS, CDR2 YFSETQ. With 7 bases removed from V and 0 bases from J, the gap between germline ends came to 11 bases. CDR3 DNA: TGCGCCAGCTCCCGTGGGGGCTCTGGGGCCAACGTCCTGACTTTC. Protein sequence: CASSRGGSGANVLTF. Supplemented by reference TRBV5-1 and TRBJ2-6, the full variable domain reads KAGVTQTPRYLIKTRGQQVTLSCSPISGHRSVSWYQQTPGQGLQFLFEYFSETQRNKGNFPGRFSGRQFSNSRSEMNVSTLELGDSALYLCASSRGGSGANVLTFGAGSRLTVL.

V is TRBV6-5 and J is TRBJ1-3, with D unclear. This CDR3 is built from 13 residues. The germline V and J ends were trimmed by 0 bases and 2 bases, with 2 bases remaining between them. Germline lookup yields CDR1 MNHEY and CDR2 SVGAGI. The CDR3 loop reads CASSYSAGNTIYF. The CDR3 DNA follows: TGTGCCAGCAGTTACTCGGCTGGAAACACCATATATTTT.

The rearrangement uses TRBV5-1 and TRBJ1-3; D may be TRBD1 (6 bases). The CDR3 consists of 16 residues. V was cut by 5 bases and J by 4 bases, with 19 bases left in between. Germline V gives CDR1 SGHRS, CDR2 YFSETQ. CDR3 sequence reads: CASRIDGGQSGNTIYF. For the CDR3, the DNA is TGCGCCAGCAGGATCGACGGGGGGCAATCCGGAAACACCATATATTTT.